Presented here are 12 T cell receptor beta chains from one specimen sequenced in a study of CD8+ T cells in alopecia areata. It was cDNA, reverse transcribed from extracted RNA, that served as the sequencing template. Sequencing was performed with immunoSEQ multiplex PCR; in TCRdb, only in-frame clones are kept and a portion is missing. The repertoire holds approximately 100,000 clones, with 60% as singletons. The sample's treatment: oral pan-JAK inhibitor, 5-10 mg twice daily. This sample comprised CD8+ T cells sorted from blood, obtained at approximately week 56, from a patient treated with tofacitinib. The source of these receptors is a human donor with alopecia areata.

V is TRBV30 and J is TRBJ1-5; maybe TRBD1 (5 bases). CDR3 length equals 15 residues. Germline V gene sequence: CDR1 GTSNPN, CDR2 SVGIG (reference sequence). Trimming removed 4 bases at V and 5 bases at J, with 18 bases between. CDR3 sequence (DNA): TGTGCCTGGAACGCGGCGGGGCAGGGTTATCAGCCCCAGCATTTT. Protein: CAWNAAGQGYQPQHF.

V is TRBV6-5 and J is TRBJ2-4, with D possibly being TRBD2 (6 bases). The ends were cut back, 6 bases at V and 0 bases at J, with 12 bases in the middle. Germline V gene lookup returns CDR1 MNHEY and CDR2 SVGAGI. The CDR3 contains 15 residues. CDR3 DNA: TGTGCCAGCAGCTTAGCGGCCCCAGCCAAAAACATTCAGTACTTC. Translating gives CASSLAAPAKNIQYF.

The genes are TRBV7-9 and TRBJ2-5; D call uncertain. The CDR3 is made up of 14 amino acids. Germline lookup yields CDR1 SEHNR and CDR2 FQNEAQ (reference sequence). Trimming took off 5 bases at V and 2 bases at J, with 12 bases between the two ends. CDR3 in DNA: TGTGCCAGCAGCCCCGTTCGGAGACAAGAGACCCAGTACTTC. Amino acid sequence: CASSPVRRQETQYF.

This clone was picked up a small number of times. The chain employs TRBV7-2 and TRBJ2-7; TRBD2 might be the D (6 bases). CDR1 and CDR2 from the germline V gene are SGHTA and FQGNSA. Trimming removed 5 bases at V and 6 bases at J, with 14 bases between. The CDR3 totals 13 residues. In nucleotides, the CDR3 is TGTGCCAGCAGCCTGGGACTTACTCTCGAGCAGTACTTC. Encoded protein: CASSLGLTLEQYF.

The rearrangement links TRBV9 to TRBJ2-6; D remains unclear. The CDR3 is 15 amino acids. Trimming stripped 0 bases from V and 1 base from J, with 5 bases between. Germline V gene sequence: CDR1 SGDLS, CDR2 YYNGEE. This chain's CDR3 is CASSVGGSGANVLTF. In DNA form, the CDR3 reads TGTGCCAGCAGCGTAGGAGGTTCTGGGGCCAACGTCCTGACTTTC.

The CDR3 DNA sequence: TGTGCCAGCAGCTCCGGGGGGAGTAGCACAGATACGCAGTATTTT. Its translation: CASSSGGSSTDTQYF. V gene TRBV13 combines with J gene TRBJ2-3; 7 nucleotides match TRBD2. With V trimmed by 4 bases and J by 0 bases, 4 bases remained unmatched. The CDR3 covers 15 residues. Germline CDR1 PRHDT, CDR2 FYEKMQ (reference sequence).

The chain uses TRBV7-8 and TRBJ2-4; 12 bases are shared with TRBD2. Looked up from germline, CDR1 is SGHVS and CDR2 is FQNEAQ. Losses at the gene ends were 5 bases for V and 3 bases for J; bases not matched to a gene: 5. The length of the CDR3 is 16 residues. The CDR3 loop reads CASSPSGGAGKNIQYF. The CDR3 region has the DNA TGTGCCAGCAGCCCTAGCGGGGGGGCCGGCAAAAACATTCAGTACTTC.

This clone was observed a handful of times. This chain links TRBV29-1 with TRBJ2-2; 7 bases line up with TRBD1. This CDR3 has 15 residues. V lost 6 bases to trimming and J lost 3 bases; unmatched junction nucleotides: 10. Germline CDR1 reads SQVTM; CDR2 reads ANQGSEA. DNA of the CDR3: TGCAGCGTCGGACCCCGGGACAGACACACCGGGGAGCTGTTTTTT. It is translated as CSVGPRDRHTGELFF.

This clone turned up a few times. The rearrangement links TRBV6-5 to TRBJ1-2; D is possibly TRBD1 (5 bases). This CDR3 has 13 residues. Germline V lookup: CDR1 MNHEY, CDR2 SVGAGI. The ends were cut back, 9 bases at V and 6 bases at J, with 17 bases in the middle. The CDR3 loop reads CASKLGTPDGYTF. The CDR3 DNA is TGTGCCAGTAAACTCGGGACGCCGGATGGCTACACCTTC.

The chain couples TRBV27 to TRBJ2-3, with 8 bases lining up with TRBD2. The germline gives CDR1 MNHEY, CDR2 SMNVEV (reference sequence). CDR3 size: 15 residues. The V segment lost 4 bases and the J segment 3 bases; nucleotides outside the gene matches: 6. DNA for the CDR3: TGTGCCAGCAGTTCCGTCGCGGGGGGAACAGATACGCAGTATTTT. Its protein product is CASSSVAGGTDTQYF.

J is TRBJ2-5 and V is TRBV21-1; the DNA was not used to check the table's D call, TRBD1. TRBV21-1 is an annotated pseudogene. This CDR3 contains 12 residues. The CDR3 DNA reads TGTGCCAGCACGACAGGGTCTGAGACCCAGTACTTC. Its translation: CASTTGSETQYF.

The chain uses TRBV15 and TRBJ1-1; 10 bases map to TRBD1. Germline CDR1 reads LNHNV; CDR2 reads YYDKDF (reference sequence). CDR3 length: 13 amino acids. V dropped 4 bases and J dropped 10; count of bases not matched to a gene: 6. The CDR3 here is CATSIDRGRRAFF. The CDR3 DNA sequence: TGTGCCACCAGCATCGACAGGGGGCGAAGAGCTTTCTTT.